This TCR beta chain was captured by sequencing in a study of cytomegalovirus exposure and HLA in healthy donors. Germline CDR1 reads LNHNV; CDR2 reads YYDKDF (reference sequence). V trimming: 3 bases; J trimming: 5 bases; junction bases outside the gene matches: 9. This CDR3 has 18 amino acids. Regarding this clone: What it recognizes is unknown.

Primers included in the PCR were 60 Vbeta and 13 Jbeta primers. The table came from immunoSEQ multiplex PCR; TCRdb's copy has only in-frame clones and leaves some out. The sample holds 110,000 or so clones, around 86% seen once. Study-wide results and limits: A later analysis showed that HLA-associated TCR beta chains had undergone more clonal expansion than equally common others. A later analysis associated some 16,000 TCR beta sequences with HLA alleles at a 0.05 false discovery rate. TCR beta chain V- and J-gene trimming was linked, in a later analysis, to a missense variant in DCLRE1C.

Sequenced: PBMCs. The chain has TRBV15 and TRBJ2-1, with 14 bases lining up with TRBD2. This clonotype was obtained from a man aged 25 to 40 in good health and CMV-seropositive. The chain's CDR3 is CATSSPTSGGVADNEQFF. The CDR3 nucleotides read TGTGCCACCAGCAGTCCGACTAGCGGGGGGGTGGCCGACAATGAGCAGTTCTTC.